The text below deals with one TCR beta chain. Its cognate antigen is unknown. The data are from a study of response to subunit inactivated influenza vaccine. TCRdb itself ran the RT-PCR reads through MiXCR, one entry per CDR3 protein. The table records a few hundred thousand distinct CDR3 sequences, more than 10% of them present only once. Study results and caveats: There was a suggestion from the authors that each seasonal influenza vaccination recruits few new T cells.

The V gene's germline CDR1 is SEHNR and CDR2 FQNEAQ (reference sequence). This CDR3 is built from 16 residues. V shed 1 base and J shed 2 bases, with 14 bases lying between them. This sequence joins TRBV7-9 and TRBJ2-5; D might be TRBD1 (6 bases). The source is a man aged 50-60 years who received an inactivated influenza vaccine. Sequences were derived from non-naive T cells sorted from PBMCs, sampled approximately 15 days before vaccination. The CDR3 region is CASSLGPLDSQETQYF. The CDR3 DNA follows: TGTGCCAGCAGCTTAGGACCCCTGGACAGTCAAGAGACCCAGTACTTC.